The clone carrying this T cell receptor beta chain was counted a few times. What it recognizes is unknown. With 60 Vbeta and 13 Jbeta primers, the PCR was carried out. Clones were sequenced by immunoSEQ multiplex PCR, and TCRdb holds only the in-frame ones, with some missing. The sample includes roughly 97,000 clones, approximately 9% of them seen just once. This record comes from a study of cytomegalovirus exposure and HLA in healthy donors. Study summary: Of all 398 donors who were genotyped, roughly 85% belonged to the Caucasian-associated ancestry cluster. Study observations and caveats: The authors later found most CMV-associated TCR beta chains appeared HLA-restricted. Common viral pathogens (according to a later analysis) appeared linked to several of the most significant clusters. Cytomegalovirus-associated TCR beta chains were listed, numbering under 200.

The CDR3 spans 15 residues. The germline gives CDR1 MNHNY, CDR2 SVGAGI (reference sequence). V lost 2 bases, J lost 0 bases, and 10 bases lay in between. The material sequenced was PBMCs. The TCR originated in a man in his forties or fifties in good health and CMV-seropositive. The chain employs TRBV6-6 and TRBJ1-1, with a weak D call TRBD1 (6 bases). DNA for the CDR3: TGTGCCAGCAGTTACGGTGCAGGGGTGAACACTGAAGCTTTCTTT. Its protein product is CASSYGAGVNTEAFF.